The 19 T cell receptor beta chains below were found in one sample sequenced in a study of T cell changes during pregnancy in multiple sclerosis. Data came from immunoSEQ multiplex PCR; TCRdb stores just in-frame clones and leaves some out. The data contain under 65,000 clones, about 90% of them singletons. Sequences were derived from peripheral blood, sampled after pregnancy. Receptors were obtained from a female donor in good health, enrolled as a control in a pregnancy study.

This clone was seen a few times. The J gene is TRBJ2-7, the V gene TRBV10-2; 8 bases line up with TRBD1. Germline loops: CDR1 WSHSY, CDR2 SAAADI. V dropped 6 bases and J dropped 2; count of bases not matched to a gene: 9. CDR3 length equals 15 residues. As DNA, the CDR3 is TGCGCCAGCAGCCCCTTCCAGGGGGCAGCCTACGAGCAGTACTTC. Translating gives CASSPFQGAAYEQYF.

The chain combines TRBV6-1 with TRBJ1-2; weak D call: TRBD1 (5 bases). Germline CDR1 MNHNS, CDR2 SASEGT. Trimming took off 6 bases at V and 8 bases at J, with 19 bases between the two ends. CDR3 length: 14 amino acids. The CDR3: CASSLGHIIGGYTF. CDR3 in DNA: TGTGCCAGCAGCCTAGGACATATTATAGGGGGCTACACCTTC.

This sequence joins TRBV5-1 and TRBJ2-7, with TRBD2 matching over 10 bases. The CDR3 is 15 amino acids. The J segment lost 3 bases and the V segment lost 0 bases, leaving 3 bases of the junction unmatched. The V gene's germline CDR1 is SGHRS and CDR2 YFSETQ. The CDR3 loop is CASSLVAGGLYEQYF. CDR3 in DNA: TGCGCCAGCAGCTTGGTAGCGGGGGGCCTCTACGAGCAGTACTTC.

The gene calls are TRBV6-6 and TRBJ1-1; a possible D gene is TRBD1 (5 bases). Trimming shortened V by 0 bases and J by 2 bases, and 7 bases separated the two germline ends. CDR3 length equals 14 residues. Germline CDR1 MNHNY, CDR2 SVGAGI (reference sequence). The CDR3 DNA reads as TGTGCCAGCAGTTACTCCACAGGTAACACTGAAGCTTTCTTT. It specifies CASSYSTGNTEAFF.

The chain's CDR3 is CASSQSRGRGENYNEQFF. CDR3 nucleotides: TGTGCCAGCAGCCAAAGTAGGGGGAGAGGGGAAAACTACAATGAGCAGTTCTTC. The rearrangement joins TRBV7-9 to TRBJ2-1; D perhaps matches TRBD1 (6 bases). Germline-derived CDR1 and CDR2 are SEHNR and FQNEAQ (reference sequence). Trimming removed 5 bases from V and 3 bases from J, with 23 bases in between. This CDR3 region has 18 residues.

This chain links TRBV18 with TRBJ2-5; TRBD2 agrees at 14 bases. The CDR3 is 16 amino acids. V trimming: 3 bases; J trimming: 1 base; junction bases outside the gene matches: 1. Germline lookup yields CDR1 KGHSH and CDR2 LQKENI. This chain's CDR3 is CASSPGTSGSQETQYF. As DNA, the CDR3 is TGTGCCAGCTCACCTGGGACTAGCGGGAGCCAAGAGACCCAGTACTTC.

This clone was detected only once. V and J are TRBV7-7 and TRBJ2-2; D gene uncertain. CDR1 and CDR2 (germline): SSHAT, FNYEAQ (reference sequence). The CDR3 covers 14 residues. Between the trimmed V and J ends, which lost 2 bases and 7 bases, there was a span of 11 bases. CDR3 coding DNA: TGTGCCAGCAGCTTACAGCGCGGTGGCGGGGAGCTGTTTTTT. Translation: CASSLQRGGGELFF.

J is TRBJ1-1 and V is TRBV7-9, with D possibly being TRBD1 (5 bases). From germline, CDR1 is SEHNR and CDR2 FQNEAQ (reference sequence). Trimming cost V 4 bases and J 1 base, with 10 bases left between them. This CDR3 contains 14 residues. CDR3 region: CASSSATGNTEAFF. CDR3 coding DNA: TGTGCCAGCAGCTCAGCCACAGGGAACACTGAAGCTTTCTTT.

The CDR3 DNA reads as TGTGCCAGCAGCTTAGTCTCTCAGGGGCGAGAGACCCAGTACTTC. Translated: CASSLVSQGRETQYF. V and J are TRBV7-2 and TRBJ2-5; possibly TRBD1 for D (6 bases). Germline V gene sequence: CDR1 SGHTA, CDR2 FQGNSA. V lost 1 base and J 4 bases, leaving 13 bases between the germline ends. CDR3 length equals 15 residues.

The chain combines TRBV6-4 with TRBJ2-7; 8 bases fit TRBD1. V lost 6 bases to trimming and J lost 12 bases; unmatched junction nucleotides: 10. The germline V gene has CDR1 MRHNA and CDR2 SNTAGT. The CDR3 extends over 12 amino acids. The CDR3 coding sequence is TGTGCCAGCAGACCCGACAGGGGTACCCTGTACTTC. It yields the protein CASRPDRGTLYF.

V is TRBV29-1 and J is TRBJ2-2; 7 bases are shared with TRBD1. Trimming took 3 bases from V and 0 from J; bases not matched to a gene: 1. The CDR3 is 14 residues long. Germline lookup yields CDR1 SQVTM and CDR2 ANQGSEA. The CDR3 sequence: CSVEDRPNTGELFF. The CDR3 nucleotides read TGCAGCGTTGAGGACAGGCCGAACACCGGGGAGCTGTTTTTT.

This clone was found once. The chain has TRBV6-1 and TRBJ1-3, with D unclear. The CDR3 has 15 amino acids. Trimming left V 4 bases short and J 1 base short, with 11 bases between. The germline V gene encodes CDR1 MNHNS and CDR2 SASEGT. The DNA for the CDR3 is TGTGCCAGCAGTGCCCAGACTGTTTCTGGAAACACCATATATTTT. Translated, it gives CASSAQTVSGNTIYF.

The V and J genes are TRBV25-1 and TRBJ1-1; D possibly corresponds to TRBD1 (5 bases). This CDR3 is 14 amino acids long. V was pared by 6 bases and J by 10 bases, with 21 bases between. Germline CDR1 MGHDK, CDR2 SYGVNS. DNA of the CDR3: TGTGCCAGCAGCGATCATTCAGGGCCCCTTGTAGCTTTCTTT. Translated, it gives CASSDHSGPLVAFF.

This chain connects TRBV12-5 to TRBJ1-6, with 8 bases that match TRBD1. The CDR3 has 15 residues. V dropped 0 bases and J dropped 10; count of bases not matched to a gene: 5. CDR1 and CDR2 from the germline V gene are LGHNT and FRNRAP. CDR3 residues: CASGLVRGQRSPLHF. CDR3 in DNA: TGTGCTAGTGGTTTGGTCAGGGGGCAGAGGTCACCCCTCCACTTT.

The V and J genes are TRBV9 and TRBJ2-6, with D perhaps matching TRBD2 (7 bases). The CDR3 covers 19 residues. V was pared by 0 bases and J by 1 base, with 17 bases between. Germline V gene data show CDR1 as SGDLS and CDR2 as YYNGEE. In DNA form, the CDR3 reads TGTGCCAGCAGCGTAGAGGGGGGGACTTCCGTTTCTGGGGCCAACGTCCTGACTTTC. Translated, it gives CASSVEGGTSVSGANVLTF.

The genes are TRBV6-1 and TRBJ2-1; TRBD1 aligns across 7 bases. Trimming took 8 bases from V and 2 from J; bases not matched to a gene: 6. Germline V gives CDR1 MNHNS, CDR2 SASEGT. The CDR3 is made up of 14 amino acids. CDR3 region: CASRRDSAYNEQFF. DNA for the CDR3: TGTGCCAGCCGCCGGGACAGTGCCTACAATGAGCAGTTCTTC.

The chain recombines TRBV5-1 with TRBJ1-5; 7 bases are a match to TRBD1. J gave up 8 bases and V 3 bases, and 5 bases lay outside the gene matches. This CDR3 spans 13 amino acids. Germline V gene lookup returns CDR1 SGHRS and CDR2 YFSETQ. CDR3 nucleotides: TGCGCCAGCAGCTCCCTCACAGGGGAGCCCCAGCATTTT. As protein: CASSSLTGEPQHF.

This rearrangement joins TRBV28 to TRBJ2-7; 8 positions match TRBD1. CDR3 length: 14 residues. V was pared by 2 bases and J by 4 bases, with 4 bases of the junction left unmatched. CDR1 is MDHEN, CDR2 SYDVKM, per germline. Here the CDR3 DNA reads TGTGCCAGCAGTTTAGTCAGGGGGCAATACGAGCAGTACTTC. As protein: CASSLVRGQYEQYF.

In this sample, this clone turned up a few times. The chain uses TRBV30 and TRBJ2-1; 10 nucleotides align to TRBD2. CDR1 GTSNPN and CDR2 SVGIG come from the germline V gene (reference sequence). After removal of 0 bases from V and 10 bases from J, the junction contained 12 bases not matched to a gene. The CDR3 loop spans 16 amino acids. CDR3 sequence (DNA): TGTGCCTGGAGTGTCCTAGGTAGCGGGAGGTTTGACGAGCAGTTCTTC. It translates to CAWSVLGSGRFDEQFF.